These 23 T cell receptor beta chains were sequenced from one sample in a study of T cell repertoires in cytomegalovirus infection. TCRdb ran MiXCR on the reads and lists one entry per CDR3 protein. The data hold some 700,000 distinct CDR3 sequences, with roughly 36% observed a single time. Sample: PBMCs. The receptors here all came from a human donor in good health (CMV status not recorded). Some clones in this sample may be carry-over from other donors' samples.

For the CDR3, the DNA is TGTGCCAGCAGCGGGCTCCGGCAGACCCAGTACTTC. It is translated as CASSGLRQTQYF. This chain links TRBV11-2 with TRBJ2-5; D is ambiguous. V dropped 5 bases and J dropped 6 bases, with 10 bases sitting between them. The germline CDR1 and CDR2 sequences are SGHAT and FQNNGV. This CDR3 is built from 12 residues.

This chain uses TRBV19 with TRBJ2-1; possibly TRBD2 for D (6 bases). Germline values: CDR1 LNHDA, CDR2 SQIVND (reference sequence). Trimming took off 6 bases at V and 13 bases at J, with 19 bases between the two ends. The CDR3 covers 13 residues. CDR3 nucleotides: TGTGCCAGTAGCCGAGCTTCGTCGGGGGACCAGTTCTTC. Protein sequence: CASSRASSGDQFF.

In this sample, this clonotype turned up once. The CDR3 coding sequence is TGTGCCAGCAGCCAAGGGGAGGGACAGCCCCAGCATTTT. Translation gives CASSQGEGQPQHF. The gene calls are TRBV4-2 and TRBJ1-5, with D hard to call. This CDR3 spans 13 amino acids. Germline V gives CDR1 LGHNA, CDR2 YNFKEQ. Trimming took 1 base from V and 7 from J, leaving 8 bases between them.

There are many counts of this clonotype. The chain recombines TRBV7-8 with TRBJ2-6; 9 bases are a match to TRBD1. V lost 1 base, J lost 0 bases, and 7 bases stayed unmatched. Germline V gene sequence: CDR1 SGHVS, CDR2 FQNEAQ. This CDR3 has 19 amino acids. The CDR3 nucleotides read TGTGCCAGCAGCTTAGTAGCGACAGGGGGTGTCTCTGGGGCCAACGTCCTGACTTTC. This codes for CASSLVATGGVSGANVLTF.

This clonotype has just one count. The V and J genes are TRBV28 and TRBJ2-7; tentatively, D is TRBD1 or TRBD2 (5 bases each). Germline V gives CDR1 MDHEN, CDR2 SYDVKM. V dropped 7 bases and J dropped 0 bases, with 10 bases sitting between them. The CDR3 consists of 13 residues. The CDR3 sequence: CASKPGSSYEQYF. The CDR3 DNA sequence: TGTGCCAGCAAGCCAGGGAGCTCCTACGAGCAGTACTTC.

The gene calls are TRBV27 and TRBJ2-7, with 11 bases lining up with TRBD1. CDR1 is MNHEY and CDR2 is SMNVEV in the germline V gene (reference sequence). The CDR3 loop spans 14 amino acids. Losses at the gene ends were 6 bases for V and 5 bases for J; bases not matched to a gene: 6. This CDR3 reads CASRPGTGGNEQYF. Here the CDR3 DNA reads TGTGCCAGCAGACCCGGGACAGGGGGTAACGAGCAGTACTTC.

The chain joins TRBV15 to TRBJ1-1, with a possible D match to TRBD1 (5 bases). Germline loops: CDR1 LNHNV, CDR2 YYDKDF (reference sequence). Trimming took 1 base from V and 0 from J, leaving 12 bases between them. The CDR3 is made up of 16 amino acids. The CDR3 reads CATSRASGALNTEAFF. For the CDR3, the DNA is TGTGCCACCAGCAGAGCCTCTGGGGCATTGAACACTGAAGCTTTCTTT.

This clonotype was observed a few times. The V gene is TRBV5-1, the J gene TRBJ1-1; D gene unclear. Germline CDR1 and CDR2: SGHRS and YFSETQ. The CDR3 contains 17 residues. V lost 2 bases and J lost 3, with 20 bases in between. In DNA form, the CDR3 reads TGCGCCAGCAGCTTTTCAATTCGGCGCTCTGGGGACACTGAAGCTTTCTTT. Its translation: CASSFSIRRSGDTEAFF.

To note about this clonotype: A much larger clone lies a single base off, so this may be a read error. The CDR3 does not end in the conserved phenylalanine or tryptophan, so this is likely a read error. The chain combines TRBV2 with TRBJ2-1; 9 bases align to TRBD1. J gave up 3 bases and V 6 bases, and 6 bases lay outside the gene matches. Germline assignment: CDR1 SNHLY and CDR2 FYNNEI. This CDR3 is built from 15 residues. The CDR3 DNA follows: TGTGCCAGCAGCGCCGGGACAGGGTACTACAATGAGCAGTTCTTA. Protein product: CASSAGTGYYNEQFL.

This clonotype was found a few times. CDR3 residues: CASSATTGGYNEQFF. For the CDR3, the DNA is TGTGCCAGCAGCGCTACGACAGGGGGCTACAATGAGCAGTTCTTC. The chain carries TRBV9 and TRBJ2-1, with 9 bases that match TRBD1. In germline, CDR1 is SGDLS, CDR2 YYNGEE. The CDR3 has 15 amino acids. The V and J ends lost 3 bases and 3 bases, in that order; junction bases with no gene match: 4. The full variable domain, completed using reference TRBV9 and TRBJ2-1, is DSGVTQTPKHLITATGQRVTLRCSPRSGDLSVYWYQQSLDQGLQFLIQYYNGEERAKGNILERFSAQQFPDLHSELNLSSLELGDSALYFCASSATTGGYNEQFFGPGTRLTVL.

The chain recombines TRBV28 with TRBJ2-5; unclear D gene. V was pared by 6 bases and J by 2 bases, with 16 bases between. The CDR3 loop spans 15 amino acids. CDR1 is MDHEN and CDR2 is SYDVKM in the germline V gene. CDR3 residues: CASSPSPISQETQYF. CDR3 DNA sequence: TGTGCCAGCAGCCCCTCCCCCATTAGTCAAGAGACCCAGTACTTC. Full variable domain (rest looked up from reference TRBV28 and TRBJ2-5): DVKVTQSSRYLVKRTGEKVFLECVQDMDHENMFWYRQDPGLGLRLIYFSYDVKMKEKGDIPEGYSVSREKKERFSLILESASTNQTSMYLCASSPSPISQETQYFGPGTRLLVL.

This clonotype was observed a handful of times. The chain recombines TRBV11-3 with TRBJ2-2; TRBD1 is a possible D gene (5 bases). The length of the CDR3 is 15 residues. Germline assignment: CDR1 SGHNT and CDR2 YENEEA. V lost 5 bases to trimming and J lost 7 bases, with 17 bases between them. CDR3 nucleotides: TGTGCCAGCAGCGTGGCTCAGGGCATTCACGGGGAGCTGTTTTTT. Amino acids: CASSVAQGIHGELFF.

In this sample, this clonotype turned up once. This chain joins TRBV28 and TRBJ1-6; possible D gene TRBD1, 5 bases. V was pared by 8 bases and J by 0 bases, with 11 bases between. Germline values: CDR1 MDHEN, CDR2 SYDVKM. The CDR3 is 15 amino acids. The CDR3 nucleotides are TGTGCCAGCGATCGGGGGAGCTCCTATAATTCACCCCTCCACTTT. It is translated as CASDRGSSYNSPLHF.

This clonotype was counted ten times or more. The gene calls are TRBV7-9 and TRBJ2-4; D is tentatively TRBD1 or TRBD2 (6 bases each). CDR1 SEHNR and CDR2 FQNEAQ come from the germline V gene (reference sequence). V gave up 1 base and J gave up 0 bases, with 13 bases separating them. The CDR3 contains 17 residues. The chain's CDR3 is CASSLGTQGLAKNIQYF. The CDR3 DNA is TGTGCCAGCAGCTTAGGTACACAGGGACTAGCCAAAAACATTCAGTACTTC.

The chain couples TRBV6-2 or TRBV6-3 to TRBJ2-1; perhaps TRBD2 as D (5 bases). From germline, CDR1 is MNHEY and CDR2 SVGEGT. V lost 5 bases and J 2 bases, leaving 13 bases between the germline ends. CDR3 length: 15 residues. CDR3 in amino acids: CASSPFTGAYNEQFF. The CDR3 DNA sequence: TGTGCCAGCAGTCCCTTTACCGGGGCCTACAATGAGCAGTTCTTC.

This clonotype turned up a few times. The chain combines TRBV11-2 with TRBJ2-3, with 13 bases fitting TRBD2. J lost 4 bases, V lost 4 bases, and 2 bases had no gene match. The CDR3 extends over 15 amino acids. From germline, CDR1 is SGHAT and CDR2 FQNNGV. CDR3 region: CASSSTSGGSDTQYF. The CDR3 DNA reads TGTGCCAGCAGCTCGACTAGCGGGGGGTCAGATACGCAGTATTTT.

The chain is built from TRBV29-1 and TRBJ2-7, with D unclear. The CDR3 has 14 residues. The V and J ends lost 5 bases and 1 base respectively, with 15 bases between them. The germline CDR1 and CDR2 sequences are SQVTM and ANQGSEA. CDR3 DNA sequence: TGCAGCGTTCTTGGATTCACCGATTCCTACGAGCAGTACTTC. This translates into CSVLGFTDSYEQYF.

The sample holds many counts of this clonotype. The J gene is TRBJ1-1, the V gene TRBV12-3 or TRBV12-4, with 7 bases that match TRBD1. Trimming cost V 7 bases and J 2 bases; bases outside gene matches: 7. This CDR3 is built from 14 residues. In DNA, the CDR3 is TGTGCCAGCACCGCAAACAGGGGAAACACTGAAGCTTTCTTT. It translates to CASTANRGNTEAFF.

In this sample, this clonotype turned up a few times. The rearrangement uses TRBV6-1 and TRBJ2-3; 7 nucleotides match TRBD1. Germline CDR1 reads MNHNS; CDR2 reads SASEGT. J was trimmed by 5 bases and V by 7 bases; bases with no gene match: 9. The CDR3 length is 14 residues. For the CDR3, the DNA is TGTGCCAGCAATCCGGGACAGTGGGGAGATACGCAGTATTTT. Translating gives CASNPGQWGDTQYF.

The chain joins TRBV20-1 to TRBJ2-7; 10 bases are a match to TRBD1. The V gene's germline CDR1 is DFQATT and CDR2 SNEGSKA (reference sequence). There are 13 residues in the CDR3. The junction had 2 bases not matched to a gene; V was cut back by 3 bases and J by 3 bases. CDR3 nucleotide sequence: TGCAGTGCTAGTGGGACAGGGGTCTACGAGCAGTACTTC. Protein: CSASGTGVYEQYF.

To note about this clonotype: A junction end diverges from the germline sequence, so it may reflect a read error. The rearrangement joins TRBV28 to TRBJ2-5; the D gene is possibly TRBD2 (7 bases). The germline CDR1 and CDR2 sequences are MDHEN and SYDVKM. This CDR3 spans 15 amino acids. The CDR3 nucleotides are TGTGCCAGCAGTTTAGGGGGGGCGTCTCAAGAGTCCCAGTACTTC. Encoded protein: CASSLGGASQESQYF.

This clonotype came up a few times. The chain is built from TRBV6-1 and TRBJ1-2, with D possibly TRBD1 on 5 matching bases. This CDR3 has 14 residues. Germline CDR1 and CDR2: MNHNS and SASEGT. The V gene lost 0 bases and the J gene lost 4 bases, with 9 bases spanning the gap. CDR3 coding DNA: TGTGCCAGCAGTGAAGCATGGGGGACCTATGGCTACACCTTC. Amino acid sequence: CASSEAWGTYGYTF.

V gene TRBV4-1 combines with J gene TRBJ2-1; 7 positions agree with TRBD2. The length of the CDR3 is 14 residues. Germline values: CDR1 MGHRA, CDR2 YSYEKL. V lost 1 base to trimming and J lost 5 bases; unmatched junction nucleotides: 2. The CDR3 DNA follows: TGCGCCAGCAGCCAAGCGGGGGGACACAATGAGCAGTTCTTC. Amino acid sequence: CASSQAGGHNEQFF.